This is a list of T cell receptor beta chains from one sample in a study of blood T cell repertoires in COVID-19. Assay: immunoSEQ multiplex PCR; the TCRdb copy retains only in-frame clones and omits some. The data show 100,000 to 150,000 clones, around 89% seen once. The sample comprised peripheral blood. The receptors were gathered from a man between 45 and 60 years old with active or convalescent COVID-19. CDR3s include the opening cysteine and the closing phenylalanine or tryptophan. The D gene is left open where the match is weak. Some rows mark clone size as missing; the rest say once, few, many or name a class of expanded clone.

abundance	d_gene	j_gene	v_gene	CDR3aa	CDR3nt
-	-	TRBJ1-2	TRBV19	CASSPQSRHTASTF	TGTGCCAGTAGTCCCCAGAGCCGCCATACAGCAAGCACCTTC
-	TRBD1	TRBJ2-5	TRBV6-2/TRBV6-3	CASSYPGQGQETQYF	TGTGCCAGCAGTTACCCTGGACAGGGCCAAGAGACCCAGTACTTC
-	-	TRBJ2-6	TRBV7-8	CASSFSVGSTGANVLTF	TGTGCCAGCAGCTTTTCCGTCGGTTCGACAGGGGCCAACGTCCTGACTTTC
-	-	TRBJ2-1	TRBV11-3	CASSLGGPSDNNEQFF	TGTGCCAGCAGCTTAGGGGGTCCTAGCGACAACAATGAGCAGTTCTTC
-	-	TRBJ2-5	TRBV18	CASSPRGSQETQYF	TGTGCCAGCTCACCCCGAGGCAGTCAAGAGACCCAGTACTTC
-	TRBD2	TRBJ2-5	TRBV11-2	CASRLAGGGETQYF	TGTGCCAGCAGGCTAGCGGGGGGTGGGGAGACCCAGTACTTC
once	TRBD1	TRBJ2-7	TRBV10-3	CAISNDRVSGQYF	TGTGCCATCAGTAATGACAGGGTATCCGGGCAGTACTTC
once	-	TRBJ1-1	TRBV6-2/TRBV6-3	CASSYQALNTEAFF	TGTGCCAGCAGTTATCAGGCCTTGAACACTGAAGCTTTCTTT
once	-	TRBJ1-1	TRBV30	CAWSGRVWNTEAFF	TGTGCCTGGAGTGGGCGGGTTTGGAACACTGAAGCTTTCTTT
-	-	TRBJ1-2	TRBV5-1	CASSLGTDSYGYTF	TGCGCCAGCAGCTTGGGGACAGATAGTTATGGCTACACCTTC
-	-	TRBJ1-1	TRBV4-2	CASSRTDTEAFF	TGTGCCAGCAGCCGTACAGACACTGAAGCTTTCTTT
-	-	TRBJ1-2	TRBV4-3	CASSSRRGGGYTF	TGCGCCAGCAGCAGCCGGAGAGGTGGTGGCTACACCTTC
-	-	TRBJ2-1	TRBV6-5	CASTGGSSYNEQFF	TGTGCCAGCACAGGGGGGAGCTCCTACAATGAGCAGTTCTTC
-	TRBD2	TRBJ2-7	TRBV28	CASSFSGGRAEQYF	TGTGCCAGCAGTTTTAGTGGCGGGAGGGCCGAGCAGTACTTC
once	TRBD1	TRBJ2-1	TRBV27	CASSFRTGTGGYNEQFF	TGTGCCAGCAGTTTTCGGACCGGGACAGGGGGCTACAATGAGCAGTTCTTC
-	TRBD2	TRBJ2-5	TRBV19	CASSPLAGGYQETQYF	TGTGCCAGTAGTCCTCTAGCGGGGGGTTACCAAGAGACCCAGTACTTC
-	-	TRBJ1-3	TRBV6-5	CASTHGSSGNTIYF	TGTGCCAGCACTCACGGTAGCTCTGGAAACACCATATATTTT
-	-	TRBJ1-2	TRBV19	CASSSAAAAIYGYTF	TGTGCCAGTAGTAGCGCGGCAGCGGCTATCTATGGCTACACCTTC
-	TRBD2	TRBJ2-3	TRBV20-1	CSASGPGLAGVTDTQYF	TGCAGTGCTAGTGGGCCGGGACTAGCGGGGGTCACAGATACGCAGTATTTT
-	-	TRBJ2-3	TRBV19	CASSIWQEADTQYF	TGTGCCAGTAGTATATGGCAGGAGGCAGATACGCAGTATTTT
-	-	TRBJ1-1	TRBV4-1	CASSQDKRQGGTEAFF	TGCGCCAGCAGCCAAGATAAGAGGCAGGGAGGAACTGAAGCTTTCTTT
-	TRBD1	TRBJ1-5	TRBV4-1	CASSFEQGDYSNQPQHF	TGCGCCAGCAGCTTCGAACAGGGGGACTATAGCAATCAGCCCCAGCATTTT
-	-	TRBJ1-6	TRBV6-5	CASSWGETVYNSPLHF	TGTGCCAGCAGTTGGGGGGAGACAGTCTATAATTCACCCCTCCACTTT
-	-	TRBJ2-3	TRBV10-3	CAISGGTSTDTQYF	TGTGCCATCAGCGGCGGGACGAGCACAGATACGCAGTATTTT
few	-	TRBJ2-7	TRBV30	CACLGISYEQYF	TGTGCCTGCCTCGGGATTTCCTACGAGCAGTACTTC
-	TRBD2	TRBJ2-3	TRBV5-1	CASSKLAGVSDTQYF	TGCGCCAGCAGCAAGCTAGCGGGAGTTTCAGATACGCAGTATTTT
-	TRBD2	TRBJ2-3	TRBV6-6	CASTQRPSGGAVAGYF	TGTGCCAGCACCCAGCGGCCTAGCGGGGGGGCAGTTGCGGGGTATTTT
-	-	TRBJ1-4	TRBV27	CASSFQGSGEKLFF	TGTGCCAGCAGTTTTCAGGGGTCAGGTGAAAAACTGTTTTTT
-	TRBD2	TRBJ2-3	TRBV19	CASRSGIGTDTQYF	TGTGCCAGTAGGAGCGGGATCGGCACAGATACGCAGTATTTT
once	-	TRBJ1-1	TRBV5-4	CASSTQGEPEAFF	TGTGCCAGCAGCACCCAGGGTGAGCCTGAAGCTTTCTTT
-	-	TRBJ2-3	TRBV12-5	CASGFGGEEVTDTQYF	TGTGCTAGTGGTTTCGGCGGGGAAGAAGTCACAGATACGCAGTATTTT
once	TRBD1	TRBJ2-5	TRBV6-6	CASSYSGQGKETQYF	TGTGCCAGCAGTTACTCGGGACAGGGGAAAGAGACCCAGTACTTC
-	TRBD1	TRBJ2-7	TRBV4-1	CASSPRRDRVYEQYF	TGCGCCAGCAGCCCTCGCCGGGACAGGGTCTACGAGCAGTACTTC
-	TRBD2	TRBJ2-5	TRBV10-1	CASSESAAGGVSVETQYF	TGCGCCAGCAGTGAGTCGGCAGCGGGAGGTGTGAGTGTGGAGACCCAGTACTTC
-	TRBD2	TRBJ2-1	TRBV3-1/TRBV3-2	CASSQGTSGSGEQFF	TGTGCCAGCAGCCAAGGGACTAGCGGGAGTGGCGAGCAGTTCTTC
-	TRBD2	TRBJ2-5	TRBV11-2	CASSLEAGGPETQYF	TGTGCCAGCAGCTTAGAGGCGGGGGGGCCGGAGACCCAGTACTTC
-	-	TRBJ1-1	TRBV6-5	CASSYSRTGTEAFF	TGTGCCAGCAGTTACTCCAGGACGGGGACTGAAGCTTTCTTT
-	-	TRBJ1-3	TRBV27	CASSLSATFSGNTIYF	TGTGCCAGCAGTTTATCGGCGACATTCTCTGGAAACACCATATATTTT
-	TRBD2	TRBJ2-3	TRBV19	CASSPNRLAGTDTQYF	TGTGCCAGTAGTCCGAACAGACTAGCGGGCACAGATACGCAGTATTTT
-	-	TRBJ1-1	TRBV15	CATSTLTHSGLRGTEAFF	TGTGCCACCAGCACATTAACACACTCCGGGCTTCGGGGCACTGAAGCTTTCTTT
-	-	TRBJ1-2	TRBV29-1	CSVEASTYSEGGYTF	TGCAGCGTTGAAGCTTCCACCTATTCGGAGGGCGGCTACACCTTC
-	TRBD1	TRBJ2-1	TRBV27	CASRRTGDYNEQFF	TGTGCCAGCAGGCGGACAGGGGACTACAATGAGCAGTTCTTC
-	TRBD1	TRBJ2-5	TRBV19	CASSVDRAEETQYF	TGTGCCAGTAGTGTGGACAGGGCGGAGGAGACCCAGTACTTC
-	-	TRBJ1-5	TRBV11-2	CASSLDLMTANQPQHF	TGTGCCAGCAGCTTAGATCTTATGACAGCTAATCAGCCCCAGCATTTT
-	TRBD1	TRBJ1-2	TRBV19	CASTQQGADNYGYTF	TGTGCCAGTACTCAACAGGGGGCAGACAACTATGGCTACACCTTC